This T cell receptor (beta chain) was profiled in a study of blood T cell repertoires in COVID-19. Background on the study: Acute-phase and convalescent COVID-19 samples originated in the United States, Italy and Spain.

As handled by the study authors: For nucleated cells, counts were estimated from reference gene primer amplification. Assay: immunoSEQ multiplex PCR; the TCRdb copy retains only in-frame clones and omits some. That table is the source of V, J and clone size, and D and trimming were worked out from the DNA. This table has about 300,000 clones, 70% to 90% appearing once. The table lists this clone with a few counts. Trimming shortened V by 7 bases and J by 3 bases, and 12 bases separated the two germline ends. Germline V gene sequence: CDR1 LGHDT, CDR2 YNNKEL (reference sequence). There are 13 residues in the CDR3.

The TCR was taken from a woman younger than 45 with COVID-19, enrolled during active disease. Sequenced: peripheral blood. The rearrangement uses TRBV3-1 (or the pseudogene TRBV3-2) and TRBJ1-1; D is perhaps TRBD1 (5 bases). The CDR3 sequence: CASNPGGDTEAFF. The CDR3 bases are TGTGCCAGCAACCCGGGGGGGGACACTGAAGCTTTCTTT.